These T cell receptor beta chains were read from a single sample in a study of shared clonotypes between healthy human individuals. Here immunoSEQ multiplex PCR was the method, and the copy in TCRdb shows in-frame clones only, minus some. Altogether about 2 million clones are present, just under 95% being singletons, with the ten largest covering 0.9% to 1.4%. Sequenced sample: naive CD8+ T cells sorted from blood. These receptors came from a man aged 18 to 30 in good health. CDR3s include the opening cysteine and the closing phenylalanine or tryptophan. A D gene is named only where the DNA matches it firmly. Size is omitted from some rows. Given values are once, few, many or a class for expanded clones.

J gene,D gene,clone size,V gene,CDR3 DNA,CDR3 protein
TRBJ2-7,TRBD1,-,TRBV5-6,TGTGCCAGCAACACAGGGGGTTCCTACGAGCAGTACTTC,CASNTGGSYEQYF
TRBJ2-5,-,-,TRBV13,TGTGCCAGCAGCCCCAAAGGTGACCAAGAGACCCAGTACTTC,CASSPKGDQETQYF
TRBJ2-7,TRBD1,-,TRBV4-1,TGCGCCAGCAGCCTCACCATGACAGGGGGGAGCTACGAGCAGTACTTC,CASSLTMTGGSYEQYF
TRBJ2-1,-,once,TRBV7-2,TGTGCCAGCAGCTTGCTTCGGCCTAACAATGAGCAGTTCTTC,CASSLLRPNNEQFF
TRBJ2-1,TRBD1,-,TRBV9,TGTGCCAGCAGCGTAGGAAGTACAGGGGGCACGAATGAGCAGTTCTTC,CASSVGSTGGTNEQFF
TRBJ1-5,-,-,TRBV7-3,TGTGCCAGCAGCTTAAGAGGGGACAGCAATCAGCCCCAGCATTTT,CASSLRGDSNQPQHF
TRBJ2-7,-,-,TRBV5-1,TGCGCCAGCAGCTCGGATGCCTACGAGCAGTACTTC,CASSSDAYEQYF
TRBJ2-2,TRBD2,-,TRBV6-9,TGTGCCAGCAGTTATCCCCCGGCTAGCGGGGGAACCACCGGGGAGCTGTTTTTT,CASSYPPASGGTTGELFF
TRBJ2-6,-,-,TRBV21-1,TGTGCCAGCAGCACCCGGGACAGGCCAATAATCTCTGGGGCCAACGTCCTGACTTTC,CASSTRDRPIISGANVLTF
TRBJ1-1,-,-,TRBV7-9,TGTGCCAGCAGCTTAGGATTGGGATATGAAGCTTTCTTT,CASSLGLGYEAFF
TRBJ2-2,TRBD1,-,TRBV7-3,TGTGCCAGCAGCCCACGGACAGGGAACACCGGGGAGCTGTTTTTT,CASSPRTGNTGELFF
TRBJ2-1,TRBD1,-,TRBV5-4,TGTGCCAGCAGCCCGGGACAGTACAATGAGCAGTTCTTC,CASSPGQYNEQFF
TRBJ1-3,-,-,TRBV9,TGTGCCAGCAGGGACGAGACTGCAGTTGGAAACACCATATATTTT,CASRDETAVGNTIYF
TRBJ2-7,-,-,TRBV2,TGTGCCAGCAGCCCGGGTATCCACGAGCAGTACTTC,CASSPGIHEQYF
TRBJ2-7,TRBD2,-,TRBV27,TGTGCCAGCAGTACTATGGGGCTAGCGGCCGCCTACGAGCAGTACTTC,CASSTMGLAAAYEQYF
TRBJ2-3,TRBD2,-,TRBV29-1,TGCAGCGGAATAGCGGGGGGTGTTCCTAGCACAGATACGCAGTATTTT,CSGIAGGVPSTDTQYF
TRBJ1-1,-,-,TRBV28,TGTGCCAGCAGTGGGGCCAGGGAGTCCCTGAACACTGAAGCTTTCTTT,CASSGARESLNTEAFF
TRBJ2-7,-,-,TRBV11-2,TGTGCCAGCAGCTTTGGGGTCCACGAGCAGTACTTC,CASSFGVHEQYF
TRBJ2-5,-,-,TRBV19,TGTGCCAGTAGTGGGATGGGTGGGGAGACCCAGTACTTC,CASSGMGGETQYF
TRBJ2-7,-,-,TRBV30,TGTGCCTGGAGTCGGGGCGCTGGCTCCTACGAGCAGTACTTC,CAWSRGAGSYEQYF
TRBJ2-2,TRBD1,-,TRBV28,TGTGCCACCAAGGGGGAACAGGGGGTTCACACCGGGGAGCTGTTTTTT,CATKGEQGVHTGELFF
TRBJ1-4,-,once,TRBV28,TGTGCCAGCAGTTTATACAACGGTAATGAAAAACTGTTTTTT,CASSLYNGNEKLFF
TRBJ2-3,-,-,TRBV10-3,TGTGCCATCAGTGAGTCAAATGCGGGCCTTAGCACAGATACGCAGTATTTT,CAISESNAGLSTDTQYF
TRBJ2-3,-,-,TRBV7-2,TGTGCCAGCAGCTTAGTAATAGCGGTGGGCACAGATACGCAGTATTTT,CASSLVIAVGTDTQYF
TRBJ2-3,-,-,TRBV4-1,TGCGCCAGCAGCCAAGGTCCTGGGCGCGGCCCTAGCACAGATACGCAGTATTTT,CASSQGPGRGPSTDTQYF
TRBJ2-1,-,-,TRBV7-9,TGTGCCAGCAGCTTAGGACCGGAGGTGGCCCTCTACAATGAGCAGTTCTTC,CASSLGPEVALYNEQFF
TRBJ2-1,-,-,TRBV13,TGTGCCAGCAGCCCCGGGGCGCGTAGACTTTACAATGAGCAGTTCTTC,CASSPGARRLYNEQFF
TRBJ2-2,TRBD1,-,TRBV5-4,TGTGCCAGCAGCTATGGACAGGCGAACACCGGGGAGCTGTTTTTT,CASSYGQANTGELFF
TRBJ1-3,TRBD1,-,TRBV30,TGTGCCTGGAGCAACCCAGGGGGCATTGGAAACACCATATATTTT,CAWSNPGGIGNTIYF
TRBJ2-5,-,-,TRBV6-5,TGTGCCAGCAAAGTTACCGTCAGCCAAGAGACCCAGTACTTC,CASKVTVSQETQYF
TRBJ1-5,TRBD1,-,TRBV6-1,TGTGCCAGCAGTGAATTTTTAGGGACAGAGAGCAATCAGCCCCAGCATTTT,CASSEFLGTESNQPQHF
TRBJ2-3,-,-,TRBV7-9,TGTGCCAGCAACACCTTCAGGGATAGCACAGATACGCAGTATTTT,CASNTFRDSTDTQYF
TRBJ1-5,-,-,TRBV6-5,TGTGCCAGCAGTTACTCAAGGGGCAATCAGCCCCAGCATTTT,CASSYSRGNQPQHF
TRBJ2-7,-,once,TRBV5-4,TGTGCCAGCAGCTTGGGTGGGGGTTACGAGCAGTACTTC,CASSLGGGYEQYF
TRBJ2-1,TRBD2,-,TRBV27,TGTGCCAGCAGTCTCGGACTAGCGGGAGGACTCAATGAGCAGTTCTTC,CASSLGLAGGLNEQFF
TRBJ1-1,-,-,TRBV4-1,TGCGCCAGCAGCCTGAGGGCAGGGCTGAACACTGAAGCTTTCTTT,CASSLRAGLNTEAFF
TRBJ1-2,TRBD1,-,TRBV7-9,TGTGCCAGCAGCTTAGGGGGGACAGGAGAAAGCTACACCTTC,CASSLGGTGESYTF
TRBJ2-7,-,-,TRBV21-1,TGTGCCAGCAGCAAAGGTCTGGGGGTAAAGGCCGACATTTTCCAGGGGGACGAGCAGTACTTC,CASSKGLGVKADIFQGDEQYF
TRBJ2-5,-,-,TRBV30,TGTGCCTCCGACAGCGGTGGTGAGACCCAGTACTTC,CASDSGGETQYF
TRBJ2-3,TRBD1,-,TRBV7-9,TGTGCCAGCAGCTTCAGACAGGGGGCAGCAGATACGCAGTATTTT,CASSFRQGAADTQYF
TRBJ1-2,-,-,TRBV5-5,TGTGCCAGCAGCCTAGGGACCTGGGGCTACACCTTC,CASSLGTWGYTF
TRBJ2-1,-,-,TRBV7-9,TGTGCCAGCAGCTTTGGGGAAGGTGAGCAGTTCTTC,CASSFGEGEQFF
TRBJ2-3,-,-,TRBV25-1,TGTGCCAGCTCCGGGACGTCGCACACAGATACGCAGTATTTT,CASSGTSHTDTQYF
TRBJ2-7,-,-,TRBV6-5,TGTGCCAGCAGTTACTCGACCGGGAGAGACGAGCAGTACTTC,CASSYSTGRDEQYF
TRBJ1-4,-,-,TRBV13,TGTGCCAGCAGCTTAGGAGCTAATGAAAAACTGTTTTTT,CASSLGANEKLFF
TRBJ1-1,-,-,TRBV6-1,TGTGCCAGCAGTCAGGGGCTGAACACTGAAGCTTTCTTT,CASSQGLNTEAFF
TRBJ2-7,-,-,TRBV27,TGTGCCAGCAGTTTAGCCCCAGTTAGTTACGAGCAGTACTTC,CASSLAPVSYEQYF
TRBJ2-7,-,-,TRBV6-1,TGTGCCAGCAGCGTCCCCGGGCAGCAGTACTTC,CASSVPGQQYF
TRBJ2-2,TRBD1,-,TRBV9,TGTGCCAGCAGCGAGACAGGGGGCGCAGGCACCGGGGAGCTGTTTTTT,CASSETGGAGTGELFF
TRBJ1-5,TRBD1,-,TRBV4-1,TGCGCCAGCAGCCAAGTTCAAGGGGGCCCTTCCAATCAGCCCCAGCATTTT,CASSQVQGGPSNQPQHF
TRBJ2-7,TRBD1,-,TRBV4-1,TGCGCCAGCAGCCAACGACAGGGGGCGTACGAGCAGTACTTC,CASSQRQGAYEQYF